Described below is a single T cell receptor beta chain sequence and its context. The antigen remains undetermined. The V gene end was trimmed by 7 bases and the J gene end by 5 bases; junction bases not matched to a gene: 6. Looked up from germline, CDR1 is MNHEY and CDR2 is SVGAGI. The CDR3 has 13 amino acids. Authors of the study amplified TCR beta CDR3 regions from RNA transcripts. HTBI primers drove first-round RT-PCR of the TCR CDR3. Each CDR3 protein is one row after TCRdb ran MiXCR on the multiplex PCR reads. The sample records 500,000 to 600,000 distinct CDR3 sequences, approximately 49% being singletons. These data originate in a study of T cells in Graves' hyperthyroidism and ophthalmopathy. Whole-study findings and limits: Within blood appeared most thyroid clonotypes that had expanded above 0.001.

Each diagnosis was grounded in clinical symptoms, serum thyroxine and TRAb, thyroid ultrasound, and orbital computed tomography. The sample comprised peripheral blood or thyroid tissue (not recorded which). The chain has TRBV6-5 and TRBJ2-5; the match to TRBD2 covers 8 bases. The TCR sequence derives from an adult woman with Graves' disease, either hyperthyroidism or ophthalmopathy (not recorded which). CDR3 in amino acids: CASTSGSVETQYF. CDR3 coding DNA: TGTGCCAGCACCAGCGGGAGTGTGGAGACCCAGTACTTC.